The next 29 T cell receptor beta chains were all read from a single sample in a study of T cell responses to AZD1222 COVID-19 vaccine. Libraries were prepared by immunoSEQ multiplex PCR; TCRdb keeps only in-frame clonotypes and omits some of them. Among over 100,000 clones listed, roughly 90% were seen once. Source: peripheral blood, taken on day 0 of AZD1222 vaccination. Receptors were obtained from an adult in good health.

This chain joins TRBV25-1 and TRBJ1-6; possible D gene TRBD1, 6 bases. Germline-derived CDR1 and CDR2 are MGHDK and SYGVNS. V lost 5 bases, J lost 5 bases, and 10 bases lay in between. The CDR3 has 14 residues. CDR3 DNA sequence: TGTGCCAGCAGTTTAGGGGGGGATAATTCACCCCTCCACTTT. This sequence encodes CASSLGGDNSPLHF.

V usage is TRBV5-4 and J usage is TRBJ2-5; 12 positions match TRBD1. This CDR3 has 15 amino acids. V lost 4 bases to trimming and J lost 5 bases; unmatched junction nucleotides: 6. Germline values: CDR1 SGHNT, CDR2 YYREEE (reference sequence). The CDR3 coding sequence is TGTGCCAGCAGCCCCGGGACAGGGGGCAGGGAGACCCAGTACTTC. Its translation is CASSPGTGGRETQYF.

CDR3 nucleotide sequence: TGCAGCGTTGAAGAAGCCGACACGGGAACTGAAGCTTTCTTT. Protein: CSVEEADTGTEAFF. This chain links TRBV29-1 with TRBJ1-1, with no clear D. CDR1 and CDR2 (germline): SQVTM, ANQGSEA. This CDR3 has 14 amino acids. V was clipped by 0 bases and J by 5 bases, with 13 bases between them.

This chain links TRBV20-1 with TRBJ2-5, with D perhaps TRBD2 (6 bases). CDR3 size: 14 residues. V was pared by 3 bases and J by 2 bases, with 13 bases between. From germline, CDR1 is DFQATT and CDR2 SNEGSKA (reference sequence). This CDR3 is CSASPASEQETQYF. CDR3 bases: TGCAGTGCTAGTCCGGCTAGCGAACAAGAGACCCAGTACTTC.

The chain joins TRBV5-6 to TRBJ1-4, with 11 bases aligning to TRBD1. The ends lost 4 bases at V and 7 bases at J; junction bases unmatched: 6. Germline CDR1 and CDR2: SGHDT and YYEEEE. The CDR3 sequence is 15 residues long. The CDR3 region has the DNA TGTGCCAGCAGCCCGGGACAGGGGGTTATTGAAAAACTGTTTTTT. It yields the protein CASSPGQGVIEKLFF.

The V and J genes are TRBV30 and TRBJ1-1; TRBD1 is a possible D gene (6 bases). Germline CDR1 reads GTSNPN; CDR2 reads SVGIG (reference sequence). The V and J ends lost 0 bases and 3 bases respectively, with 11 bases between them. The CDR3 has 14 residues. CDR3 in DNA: TGTGCCTGGAGTGTAGGGGGGGTGGACACTGAAGCTTTCTTT. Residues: CAWSVGGVDTEAFF.

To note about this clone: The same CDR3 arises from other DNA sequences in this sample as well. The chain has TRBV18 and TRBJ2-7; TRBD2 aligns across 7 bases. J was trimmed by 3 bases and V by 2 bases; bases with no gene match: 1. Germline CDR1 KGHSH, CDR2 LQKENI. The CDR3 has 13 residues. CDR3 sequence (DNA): TGTGCCAGCTCACCAGCTAGCGGCTACGAGCAGTACGTC. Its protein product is CASSPASGYEQYV.

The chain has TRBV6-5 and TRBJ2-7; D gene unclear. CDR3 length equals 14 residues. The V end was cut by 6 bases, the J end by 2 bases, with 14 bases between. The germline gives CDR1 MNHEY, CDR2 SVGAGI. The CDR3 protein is CASSPLGPPYEQYV. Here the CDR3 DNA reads TGTGCCAGCAGCCCCCTAGGGCCACCCTACGAGCAGTACGTC.

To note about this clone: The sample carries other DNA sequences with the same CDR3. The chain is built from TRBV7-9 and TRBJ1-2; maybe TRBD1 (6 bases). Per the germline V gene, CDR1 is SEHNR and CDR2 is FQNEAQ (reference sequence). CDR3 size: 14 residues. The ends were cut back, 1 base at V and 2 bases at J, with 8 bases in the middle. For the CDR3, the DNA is TGTGCCAGCAGCTTAGGGGGGCAGAACTATGGCTACACCTTC. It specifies CASSLGGQNYGYTF.

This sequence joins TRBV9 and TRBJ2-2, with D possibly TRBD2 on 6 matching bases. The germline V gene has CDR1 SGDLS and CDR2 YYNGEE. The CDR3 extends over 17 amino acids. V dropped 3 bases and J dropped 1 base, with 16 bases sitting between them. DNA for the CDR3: TGTGCCAGCAGCGCCCCCCGGATAGCGGTGAACACCGGGGAGCTGTTTTTT. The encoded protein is CASSAPRIAVNTGELFF.

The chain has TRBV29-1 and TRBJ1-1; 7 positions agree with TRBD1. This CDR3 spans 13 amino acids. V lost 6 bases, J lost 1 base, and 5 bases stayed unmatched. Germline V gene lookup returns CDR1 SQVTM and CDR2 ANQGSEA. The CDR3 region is CSVRDRQNTEAFF. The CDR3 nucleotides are TGCAGCGTGAGGGACAGACAGAACACTGAAGCTTTCTTT.

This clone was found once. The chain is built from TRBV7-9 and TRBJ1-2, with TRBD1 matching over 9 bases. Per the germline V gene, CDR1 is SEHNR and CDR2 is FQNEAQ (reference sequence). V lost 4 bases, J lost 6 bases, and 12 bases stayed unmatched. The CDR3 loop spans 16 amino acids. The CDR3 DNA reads TGTGCCAGCAGCTGGGGAACCTGGAGGACAGGGGATGGCTACACCTTC. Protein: CASSWGTWRTGDGYTF.

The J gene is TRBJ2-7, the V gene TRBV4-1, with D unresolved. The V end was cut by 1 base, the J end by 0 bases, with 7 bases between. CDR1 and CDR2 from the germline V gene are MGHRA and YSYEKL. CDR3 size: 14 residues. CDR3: CASSQVADSYEQYF. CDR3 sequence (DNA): TGCGCCAGCAGCCAAGTCGCGGACTCCTACGAGCAGTACTTC.

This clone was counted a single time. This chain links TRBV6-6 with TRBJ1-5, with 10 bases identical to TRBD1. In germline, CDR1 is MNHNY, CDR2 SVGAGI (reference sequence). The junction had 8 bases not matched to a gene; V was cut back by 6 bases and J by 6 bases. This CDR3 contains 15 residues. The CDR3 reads CASRDRGRLRQPQHF. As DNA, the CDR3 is TGTGCCAGCAGAGACAGGGGGCGATTGCGTCAGCCCCAGCATTTT.

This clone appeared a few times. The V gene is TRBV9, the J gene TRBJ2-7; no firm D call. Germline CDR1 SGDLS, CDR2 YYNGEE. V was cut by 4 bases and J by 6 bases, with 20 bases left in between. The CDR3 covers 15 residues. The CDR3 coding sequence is TGTGCCAGCAGCCCGAGCGCAATTTCGTCGGGCGAGCAGTACGTC. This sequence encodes CASSPSAISSGEQYV.

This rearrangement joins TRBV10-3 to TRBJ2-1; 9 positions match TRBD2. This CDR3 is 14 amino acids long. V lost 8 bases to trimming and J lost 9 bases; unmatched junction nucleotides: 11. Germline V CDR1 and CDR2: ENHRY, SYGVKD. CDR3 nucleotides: TGTGCCATCTCCCAGCGGGGGGCCCCCCCTGAGCAGTTCTTC. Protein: CAISQRGAPPEQFF.

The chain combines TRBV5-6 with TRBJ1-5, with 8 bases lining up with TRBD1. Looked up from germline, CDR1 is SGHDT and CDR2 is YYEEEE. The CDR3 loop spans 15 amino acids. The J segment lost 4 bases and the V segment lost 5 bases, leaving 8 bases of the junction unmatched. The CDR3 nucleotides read TGTGCCAGCAGTCCCTCGAGGACAGGGAATCAGCCCCAGCATTTT. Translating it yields CASSPSRTGNQPQHF.

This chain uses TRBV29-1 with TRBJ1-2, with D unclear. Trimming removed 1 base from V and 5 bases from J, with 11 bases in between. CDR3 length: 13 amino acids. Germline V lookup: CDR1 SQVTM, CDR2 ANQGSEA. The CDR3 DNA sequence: TGCAGCGTTGAAGGGTCGAAGAAGTATGGCTACACCTTC. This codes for CSVEGSKKYGYTF. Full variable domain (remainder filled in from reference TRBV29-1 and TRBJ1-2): SAVISQKPSRDICQRGTSLTIQCQVDSQVTMMFWYRQQPGQSLTLIATANQGSEATYESGFVIDKFPISRPNLTFSTLTVSNMSPEDSSIYLCSVEGSKKYGYTFGSGTRLTVV.

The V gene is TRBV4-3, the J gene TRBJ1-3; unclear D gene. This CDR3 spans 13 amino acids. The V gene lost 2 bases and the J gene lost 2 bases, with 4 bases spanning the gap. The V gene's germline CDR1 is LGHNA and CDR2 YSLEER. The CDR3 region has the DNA TGCGCCAGCAGCCAATTTCCTGGAAACACCATATATTTT. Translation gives CASSQFPGNTIYF.

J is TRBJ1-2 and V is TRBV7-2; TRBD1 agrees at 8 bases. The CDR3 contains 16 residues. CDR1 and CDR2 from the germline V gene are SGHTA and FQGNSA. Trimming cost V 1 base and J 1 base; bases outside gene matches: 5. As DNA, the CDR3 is TGTGCCAGCAGCTTAGATCCAGGGGGCCGTAACTATGGCTACACCTTC. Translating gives CASSLDPGGRNYGYTF.

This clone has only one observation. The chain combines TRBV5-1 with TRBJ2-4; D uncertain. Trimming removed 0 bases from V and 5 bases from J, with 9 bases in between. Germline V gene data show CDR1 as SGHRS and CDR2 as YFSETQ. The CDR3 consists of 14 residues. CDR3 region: CASSLEEFENIQYF. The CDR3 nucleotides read TGCGCCAGCAGCTTGGAGGAGTTCGAAAACATTCAGTACTTC.

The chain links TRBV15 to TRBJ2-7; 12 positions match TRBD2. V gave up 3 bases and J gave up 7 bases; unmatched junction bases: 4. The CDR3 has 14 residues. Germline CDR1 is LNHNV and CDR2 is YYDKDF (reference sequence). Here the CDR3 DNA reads TGTGCCACCAGCAGCGGACTAGCGGGATATGAGCAGTACGTC. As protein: CATSSGLAGYEQYV.

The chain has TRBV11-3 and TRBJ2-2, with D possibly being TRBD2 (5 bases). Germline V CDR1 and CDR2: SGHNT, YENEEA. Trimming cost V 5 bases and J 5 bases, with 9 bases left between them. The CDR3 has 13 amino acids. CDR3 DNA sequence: TGTGCCAGCAGCCCGAGGGTAACCGGGGAGCTGTTTTTT. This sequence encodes CASSPRVTGELFF. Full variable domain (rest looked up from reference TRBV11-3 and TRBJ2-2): EAGVVQSPRYKIIEKKQPVAFWCNPISGHNTLYWYLQNLGQGPELLIRYENEEAVDDSQLPKDRFSAERLKGVDSTLKIQPAELGDSAVYLCASSPRVTGELFFGEGSRLTVL.

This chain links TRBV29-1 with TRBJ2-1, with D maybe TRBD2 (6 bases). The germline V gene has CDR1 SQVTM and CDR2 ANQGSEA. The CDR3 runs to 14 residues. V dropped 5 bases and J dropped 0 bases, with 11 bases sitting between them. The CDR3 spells CSVSVGGSYNEQFF. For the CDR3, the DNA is TGCAGCGTTTCGGTGGGGGGCTCCTACAATGAGCAGTTCTTC.

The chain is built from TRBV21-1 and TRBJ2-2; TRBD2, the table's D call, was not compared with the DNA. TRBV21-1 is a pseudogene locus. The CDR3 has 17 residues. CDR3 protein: CASSSREAGSNTGELFF. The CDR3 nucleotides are TGTGCCAGCAGCAGTCGCGAGGCCGGATCGAACACCGGGGAGCTGTTTTTT.

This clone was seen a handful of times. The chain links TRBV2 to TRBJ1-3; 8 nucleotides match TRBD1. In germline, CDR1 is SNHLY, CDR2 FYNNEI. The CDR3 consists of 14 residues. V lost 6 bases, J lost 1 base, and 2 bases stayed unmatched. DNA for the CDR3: TGTGCCAGCAGCGGGACAGGTTCTGGAAACACCATATATTTT. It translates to CASSGTGSGNTIYF.

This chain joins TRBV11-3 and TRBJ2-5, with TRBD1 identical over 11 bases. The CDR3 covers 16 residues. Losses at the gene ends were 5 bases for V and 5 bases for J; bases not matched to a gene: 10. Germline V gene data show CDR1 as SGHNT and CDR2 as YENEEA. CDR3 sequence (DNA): TGTGCCAGCAGCCCTCGCCGGACAGGGGGCGTCGAGACCCAGTACTTC. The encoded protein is CASSPRRTGGVETQYF.

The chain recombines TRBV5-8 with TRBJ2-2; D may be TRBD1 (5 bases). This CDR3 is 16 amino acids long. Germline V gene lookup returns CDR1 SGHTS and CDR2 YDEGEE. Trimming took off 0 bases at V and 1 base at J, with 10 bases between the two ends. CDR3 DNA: TGTGCCAGCAGCTTGGTGGTAGGGGTGAACACCGGGGAGCTGTTTTTT. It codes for CASSLVVGVNTGELFF.

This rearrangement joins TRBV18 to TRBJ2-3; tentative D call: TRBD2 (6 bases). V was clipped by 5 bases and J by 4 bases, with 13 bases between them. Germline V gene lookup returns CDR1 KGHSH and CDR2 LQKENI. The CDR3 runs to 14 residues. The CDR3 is CASSRGTSPDTQYF. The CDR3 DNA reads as TGTGCCAGCTCAAGGGGAACTAGCCCAGATACGCAGTATTTT.